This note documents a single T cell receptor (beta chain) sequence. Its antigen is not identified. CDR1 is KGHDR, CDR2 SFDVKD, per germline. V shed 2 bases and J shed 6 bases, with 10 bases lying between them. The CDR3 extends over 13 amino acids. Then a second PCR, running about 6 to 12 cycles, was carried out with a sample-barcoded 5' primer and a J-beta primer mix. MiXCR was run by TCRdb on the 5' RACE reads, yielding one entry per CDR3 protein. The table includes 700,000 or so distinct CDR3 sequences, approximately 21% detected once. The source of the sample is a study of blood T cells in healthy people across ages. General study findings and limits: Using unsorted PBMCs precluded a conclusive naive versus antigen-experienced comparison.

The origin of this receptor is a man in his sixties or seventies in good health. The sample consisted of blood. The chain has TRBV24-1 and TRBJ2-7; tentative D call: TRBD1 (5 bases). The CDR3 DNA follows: TGTGCCACCAGTGATTCCCACAGGTGCGAGCAGTACTTC. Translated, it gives CATSDSHRCEQYF.